This TCR beta chain stems from a study of shared clonotypes between healthy human individuals. In this sample, this clone turned up once. Naive CD45RA+ and memory CD45RA-negative subsets were split from CD4+ cells. Method: immunoSEQ multiplex PCR; TCRdb's copy keeps in-frame clones and lacks some. This sample has around 2.1 million clones, with under 97% found just once. The sequence was obtained from a man between 18 and 35 years old in good health. Sequencing was carried out using naive CD4+ T cells sorted from blood. Subset given: CD45RA+ positively selected.

The chain's CDR3 is CASSEAGTGPYEQYF. In DNA form, the CDR3 reads TGTGCCAGCAGTGAAGCAGGGACAGGGCCCTACGAGCAGTACTTC. V gene TRBV6-1 combines with J gene TRBJ2-7, with 9 bases that match TRBD1. With V trimmed by 0 bases and J by 2 bases, 2 bases remained unmatched. The CDR3 covers 15 residues. From germline, CDR1 is MNHNS and CDR2 SASEGT.